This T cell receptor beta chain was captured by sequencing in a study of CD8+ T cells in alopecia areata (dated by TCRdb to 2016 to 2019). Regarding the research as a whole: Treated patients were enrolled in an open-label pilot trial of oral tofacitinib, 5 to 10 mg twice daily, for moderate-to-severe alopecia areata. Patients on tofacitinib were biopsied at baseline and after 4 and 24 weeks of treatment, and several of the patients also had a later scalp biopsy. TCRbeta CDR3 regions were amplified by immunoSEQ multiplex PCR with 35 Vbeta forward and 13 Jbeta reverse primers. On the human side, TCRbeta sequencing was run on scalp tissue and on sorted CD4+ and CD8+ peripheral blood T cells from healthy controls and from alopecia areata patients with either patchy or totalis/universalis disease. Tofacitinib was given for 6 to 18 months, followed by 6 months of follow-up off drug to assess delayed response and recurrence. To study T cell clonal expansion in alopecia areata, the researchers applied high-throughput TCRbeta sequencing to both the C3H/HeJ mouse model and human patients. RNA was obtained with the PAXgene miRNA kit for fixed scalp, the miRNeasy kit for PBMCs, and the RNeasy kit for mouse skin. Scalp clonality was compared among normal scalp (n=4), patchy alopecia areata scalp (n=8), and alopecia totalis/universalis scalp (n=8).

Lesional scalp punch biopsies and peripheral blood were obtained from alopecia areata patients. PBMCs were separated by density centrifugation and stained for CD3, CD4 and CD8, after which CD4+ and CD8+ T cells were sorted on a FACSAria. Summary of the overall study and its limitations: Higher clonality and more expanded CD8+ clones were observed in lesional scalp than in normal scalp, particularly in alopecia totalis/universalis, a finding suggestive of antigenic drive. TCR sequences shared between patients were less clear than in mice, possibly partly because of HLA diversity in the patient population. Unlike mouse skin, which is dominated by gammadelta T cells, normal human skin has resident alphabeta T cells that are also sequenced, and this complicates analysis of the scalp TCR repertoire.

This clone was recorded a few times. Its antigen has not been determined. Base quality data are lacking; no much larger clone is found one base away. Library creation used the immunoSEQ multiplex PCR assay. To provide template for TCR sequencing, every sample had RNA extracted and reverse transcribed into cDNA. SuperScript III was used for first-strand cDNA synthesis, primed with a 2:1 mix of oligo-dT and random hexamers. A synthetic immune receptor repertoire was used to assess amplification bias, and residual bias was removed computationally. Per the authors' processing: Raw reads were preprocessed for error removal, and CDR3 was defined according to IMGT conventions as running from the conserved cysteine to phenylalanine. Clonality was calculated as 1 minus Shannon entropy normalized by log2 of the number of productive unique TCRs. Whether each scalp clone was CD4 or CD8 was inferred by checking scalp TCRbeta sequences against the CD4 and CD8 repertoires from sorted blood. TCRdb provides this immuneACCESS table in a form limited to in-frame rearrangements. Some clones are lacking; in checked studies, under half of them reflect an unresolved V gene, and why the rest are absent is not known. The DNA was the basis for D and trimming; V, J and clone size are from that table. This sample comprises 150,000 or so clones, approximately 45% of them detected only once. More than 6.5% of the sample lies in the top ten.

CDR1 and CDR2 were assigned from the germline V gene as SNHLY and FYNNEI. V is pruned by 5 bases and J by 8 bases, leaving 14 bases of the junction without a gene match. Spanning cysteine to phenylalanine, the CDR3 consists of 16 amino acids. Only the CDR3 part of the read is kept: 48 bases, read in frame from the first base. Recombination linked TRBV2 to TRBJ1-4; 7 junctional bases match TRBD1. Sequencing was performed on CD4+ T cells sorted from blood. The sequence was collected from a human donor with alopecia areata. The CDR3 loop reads CASSRTQGIGGEKLFF. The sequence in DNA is TGTGCCAGCAGTCGTACACAGGGGATTGGTGGAGAAAAACTGTTTTTT.